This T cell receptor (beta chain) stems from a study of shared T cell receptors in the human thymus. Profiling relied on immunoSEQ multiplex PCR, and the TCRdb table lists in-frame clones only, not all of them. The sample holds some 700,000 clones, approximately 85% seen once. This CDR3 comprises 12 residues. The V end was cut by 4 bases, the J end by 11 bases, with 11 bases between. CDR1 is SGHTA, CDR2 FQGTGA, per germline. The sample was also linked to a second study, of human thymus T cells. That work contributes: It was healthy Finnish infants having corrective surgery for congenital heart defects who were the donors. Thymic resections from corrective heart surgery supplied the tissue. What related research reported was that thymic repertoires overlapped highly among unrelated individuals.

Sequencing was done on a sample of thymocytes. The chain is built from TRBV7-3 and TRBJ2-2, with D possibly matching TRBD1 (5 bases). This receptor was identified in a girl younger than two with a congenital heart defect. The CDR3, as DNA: TGTGCCAGCAGCTCTACAGGAGCAGAGCTGTTTTTT. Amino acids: CASSSTGAELFF.